This T cell receptor beta chain came from a study of blood T cell repertoires in COVID-19. Turning to the study itself: The United States, Italy and Spain were the sources of the acute and convalescent COVID-19 samples. PBMCs, B-cell-depleted T cells, or T cells provided the cDNA or gDNA that made up the material.

Under the authors' procedure: Estimated nucleated cell counts came from reference gene primer amplification. Measured with immunoSEQ multiplex PCR; TCRdb has only the in-frame clones, and not every one. That table is the source of V, J and clone size, and D and trimming were worked out from the DNA. The table has around 30,000 clones, roughly 90% seen once. CDR1 and CDR2 (germline): SGHRS, YFSETQ. With 3 bases clipped from V and 6 bases from J, the junction kept 4 bases outside the gene matches. The CDR3 length is 14 residues. The chain employs TRBV5-1 and TRBJ2-7; TRBD2 aligns across 12 bases. This sequence was found in a woman aged 40-49 years with active or convalescent COVID-19. The sample taken for sequencing was peripheral blood. This chain's CDR3 is CASSSTSGSPEQYF. The DNA of the CDR3 is TGCGCCAGCAGCTCGACTAGCGGGAGTCCCGAGCAGTACTTC. The variable domain in full, completed from reference TRBV5-1 and TRBJ2-7, reads KAGVTQTPRYLIKTRGQQVTLSCSPISGHRSVSWYQQTPGQGLQFLFEYFSETQRNKGNFPGRFSGRQFSNSRSEMNVSTLELGDSALYLCASSSTSGSPEQYFGPGTRLTVT.